Below, 18 T cell receptor beta chains from the same sample are listed, as sequenced in a study of cytomegalovirus exposure and HLA in healthy donors. The PCR was carried out with 60 Vbeta primers and 13 Jbeta primers. Profiled with immunoSEQ multiplex PCR; TCRdb holds only in-frame clones, not every one. The table shows about 110,000 clones, with around 64% occurring only once. Material for sequencing was PBMCs. These TCRs come from a woman aged 25-40 years in good health and CMV-seronegative.

This clone was seen only a few times. The rearrangement links TRBV6-6 to TRBJ1-5; no clear D gene. Germline V gene lookup returns CDR1 MNHNY and CDR2 SVGAGI (reference sequence). There are 15 residues in the CDR3. Trimming shortened V by 0 bases and J by 3 bases, and 9 bases separated the two germline ends. The CDR3 spells CASSYSEGSNQPQHF. CDR3 in DNA: TGTGCCAGCAGTTACTCTGAGGGCTCCAATCAGCCCCAGCATTTT.

The chain carries TRBV5-1 and TRBJ2-3; weak D call: TRBD2 (5 bases). The CDR3 is 15 residues long. Trimming took off 0 bases at V and 1 base at J, with 9 bases between the two ends. Germline V gene lookup returns CDR1 SGHRS and CDR2 YFSETQ. Here the CDR3 reads CASSLAVGGTDTQYF. The CDR3 region has the DNA TGCGCCAGCAGCTTGGCTGTGGGAGGCACAGATACGCAGTATTTT.

The chain couples TRBV5-1 to TRBJ1-2; D is undetermined. Germline V gives CDR1 SGHRS, CDR2 YFSETQ. The CDR3 has 14 amino acids. The germline V and J ends were trimmed by 4 bases and 4 bases, with 14 bases remaining between them. CDR3 residues: CASSLPALGYGYTF. The CDR3 nucleotides are TGCGCCAGCAGCCTACCCGCCCTCGGCTATGGCTACACCTTC.

This chain joins TRBV5-4 and TRBJ2-3; 11 nucleotides align to TRBD2. CDR1 and CDR2 from the germline V gene are SGHNT and YYREEE (reference sequence). V trimming: 3 bases; J trimming: 4 bases; junction bases outside the gene matches: 7. The CDR3 consists of 16 residues. The chain's CDR3 is CASSSPTSGKADTQYF. The CDR3 coding sequence is TGTGCCAGCAGCTCCCCGACTAGCGGGAAGGCAGATACGCAGTATTTT. The full variable domain, with the rest looked up from reference TRBV5-4 and TRBJ2-3, is ETGVTQSPTHLIKTRGQQVTLRCSSQSGHNTVSWYQQALGQGPQFIFQYYREEENGRGNFPPRFSGLQFPNYSSELNVNALELDDSALYLCASSSPTSGKADTQYFGPGTRLTVL.

This clone was counted only a few times. This chain joins TRBV30 and TRBJ2-5; 7 bases line up with TRBD1. CDR3 length: 13 amino acids. The junction had 0 bases not matched to a gene; V was cut back by 1 base and J by 1 base. CDR1 and CDR2 (germline): GTSNPN, SVGIG (reference sequence). The CDR3 coding sequence is TGTGCCTGGAGTGGGGACAGCCAAGAGACCCAGTACTTC. This translates into CAWSGDSQETQYF.

The V gene is TRBV5-6, the J gene TRBJ2-7, with D possibly matching TRBD2 (5 bases). V lost 2 bases to trimming and J lost 2 bases, with 8 bases between them. The CDR3 totals 13 residues. Germline V gene sequence: CDR1 SGHDT, CDR2 YYEEEE. CDR3 DNA: TGTGCCAGCAGCTTCGGCGGGCCCTACGAGCAGTACTTC. Amino acids: CASSFGGPYEQYF.

The chain is built from TRBV9 and TRBJ2-7; D may be TRBD1 (5 bases). In germline, CDR1 is SGDLS, CDR2 YYNGEE. The V end was cut by 0 bases, the J end by 4 bases, with 8 bases between. CDR3 size: 13 residues. The CDR3 coding sequence is TGTGCCAGCAGCGTAGGCCCAGGGTACGAGCAGTACTTC. This gives the protein CASSVGPGYEQYF.

The chain is built from TRBV28 and TRBJ2-7; TRBD1 matches at 8 bases. The V gene end was trimmed by 6 bases and the J gene end by 3 bases; junction bases not matched to a gene: 4. The germline CDR1 and CDR2 sequences are MDHEN and SYDVKM. The CDR3 totals 13 residues. The CDR3 nucleotides are TGTGCCAGCAGGCAGACAGGGGACTACGAGCAGTACTTC. Protein sequence: CASRQTGDYEQYF.

This chain links TRBV27 with TRBJ2-5; 7 positions agree with TRBD2. In germline, CDR1 is MNHEY, CDR2 SMNVEV (reference sequence). V lost 3 bases, J lost 4 bases, and 5 bases stayed unmatched. The CDR3 loop spans 14 amino acids. CDR3 amino acids: CASSLAGVVETQYF. The DNA of the CDR3 is TGTGCCAGCAGTTTGGCGGGAGTAGTAGAGACCCAGTACTTC.

This clone was seen only a few times. The genes are TRBV29-1 and TRBJ2-1, with 8 bases aligning to TRBD1. With 8 bases clipped from V and 7 bases from J, the junction kept 7 bases outside the gene matches. This CDR3 comprises 12 residues. Germline CDR1 reads SQVTM; CDR2 reads ANQGSEA. The chain's CDR3 is CSFGRQGNEQFF. CDR3 DNA sequence: TGCAGCTTTGGACGACAGGGGAATGAGCAGTTCTTC.

For this clone: The sample contains more than one DNA sequence encoding this CDR3. This chain joins TRBV5-1 and TRBJ2-5; 10 nucleotides agree with TRBD2. Germline V gene lookup returns CDR1 SGHRS and CDR2 YFSETQ. This CDR3 comprises 14 residues. V gave up 0 bases and J gave up 4 bases; unmatched junction bases: 0. The CDR3 nucleotides are TGCGCCAGCAGCTTGGGACTAGCGGGAGAGACCCAGTACTTC. It encodes CASSLGLAGETQYF.

The chain employs TRBV28 and TRBJ2-3, with TRBD1 matching over 10 bases. The trim removed 5 bases at V and 3 bases at J, leaving 8 bases unmatched. Germline CDR1 MDHEN, CDR2 SYDVKM. The CDR3 totals 16 residues. The CDR3 loop reads CASSSPGQGTTDTQYF. The CDR3 DNA is TGTGCCAGCAGTAGTCCGGGACAGGGGACGACAGATACGCAGTATTTT. The complete variable domain, with remaining parts taken from reference TRBV28 and TRBJ2-3, reads DVKVTQSSRYLVKRTGEKVFLECVQDMDHENMFWYRQDPGLGLRLIYFSYDVKMKEKGDIPEGYSVSREKKERFSLILESASTNQTSMYLCASSSPGQGTTDTQYFGPGTRLTVL.

The chain couples TRBV5-1 to TRBJ2-3; TRBD2 aligns across 14 bases. CDR1 SGHRS and CDR2 YFSETQ come from the germline V gene. This CDR3 contains 17 residues. Unmatched junction bases numbered 4, after V lost 0 bases and J lost 4 bases. CDR3 sequence (DNA): TGCGCCAGCAGCTTGGCGGGACTAGCGGGAGCACCAGATACGCAGTATTTT. It translates to CASSLAGLAGAPDTQYF. The full variable domain, its missing parts supplied by reference TRBV5-1 and TRBJ2-3, is KAGVTQTPRYLIKTRGQQVTLSCSPISGHRSVSWYQQTPGQGLQFLFEYFSETQRNKGNFPGRFSGRQFSNSRSEMNVSTLELGDSALYLCASSLAGLAGAPDTQYFGPGTRLTVL.

V usage is TRBV28 and J usage is TRBJ2-7, with TRBD2 identical over 8 bases. The trim removed 6 bases at V and 3 bases at J, leaving 4 bases unmatched. The CDR3 has 13 amino acids. The V gene's germline CDR1 is MDHEN and CDR2 SYDVKM. Here the CDR3 reads CASRVSGSYEQYF. The CDR3 DNA is TGTGCCAGCAGAGTCAGCGGGAGCTACGAGCAGTACTTC.

J is TRBJ2-7 and V is TRBV7-6; TRBD1 is a possible D gene (6 bases). Per the germline V gene, CDR1 is SGHVS and CDR2 is FNYEAQ. The CDR3 runs 14 residues. V was cut by 5 bases and J by 0 bases, with 11 bases left in between. CDR3 nucleotide sequence: TGTGCCAGCAGCCCCGGACAGAGCTCCTACGAGCAGTACTTC. Protein: CASSPGQSSYEQYF. Supplemented by reference TRBV7-6 and TRBJ2-7, the full variable domain reads GAGVSQSPRYKVTKRGQDVALRCDPISGHVSLYWYRQALGQGPEFLTYFNYEAQQDKSGLPNDRFSAERPEGSISTLTIQRTEQRDSAMYRCASSPGQSSYEQYFGPGTRLTVT.

As for this clone: Germline is not matched at one junction end, which may reflect a read error. The sample carries other DNA sequences with the same CDR3. The J gene is TRBJ2-3, the V gene TRBV7-2, with 9 bases aligning to TRBD2. Germline V lookup: CDR1 SGHTA, CDR2 FQGNSA. The CDR3 contains 15 residues. CDR3 in amino acids: CASSKLSGSLDTQYF. The CDR3 DNA reads TGTGCCAGCAGCAAACTTAGCGGGAGTTTAGATACACAGTATTTT.

The table lists this clone with a few counts. The chain joins TRBV6-1 to TRBJ1-4; TRBD1 matches 7 bases. Per germline, CDR1 MNHNS and CDR2 SASEGT. The CDR3 covers 14 residues. Trimming cost V 6 bases and J 4 bases; bases outside gene matches: 5. In DNA, the CDR3 is TGTGCCAGCAGGCCGGGACAGCGTAATGAAAAACTGTTTTTT. Translation: CASRPGQRNEKLFF.

A word on this clone: Other DNA sequences in the same sample also yield this CDR3. The chain employs TRBV15 and TRBJ2-7; unclear D gene. This CDR3 contains 12 residues. Germline V gene data show CDR1 as LNHNV and CDR2 as YYDKDF (reference sequence). With 0 bases removed from V and 3 bases from J, the gap between germline ends came to 3 bases. The CDR3 DNA sequence: TGTGCCACCAGCAGAGACCGCTACGAGCAGTACTTC. Its protein is CATSRDRYEQYF.